These 14 T cell receptor beta chains were all obtained from the same sample, sequenced in a study of shared clonotypes between healthy human individuals. Data came from immunoSEQ multiplex PCR; TCRdb stores just in-frame clones and leaves some out. Seen here are about 600,000 clones, more than 95% observed once, and the top ten hold 0.057%. Sequences were obtained from naive CD4+ T cells sorted from blood. Indicated subset: CD45RA+ positively selected. The receptor set was obtained from a woman aged 25 to 39 in good health.

To note about this clone: Other DNA sequences in the same sample also yield this CDR3. The CDR3 nucleotides are TGCGCCAGCAGCCGAACCGGGACTAGCGGGAGTTACGAGCAGTACTTC. The encoded protein is CASSRTGTSGSYEQYF. The rearrangement links TRBV5-1 to TRBJ2-7, with TRBD2 matching over 14 bases. After removal of 4 bases from V and 4 bases from J, the junction contained 7 bases not matched to a gene. CDR3 length: 16 residues. Per the germline V gene, CDR1 is SGHRS and CDR2 is YFSETQ.

The V gene is TRBV6-5, the J gene TRBJ1-3; possibly TRBD1 for D (5 bases). Trimming pared 2 bases from V and 0 bases from J, leaving 11 bases between. The CDR3 is 16 amino acids. Per germline, CDR1 MNHEY and CDR2 SVGAGI. Here the CDR3 reads CASSYGGASSGNTIYF. The DNA of the CDR3 is TGTGCCAGCAGTTACGGGGGAGCCTCCTCTGGAAACACCATATATTTT.

The chain joins TRBV19 to TRBJ2-5; possibly TRBD2 for D (6 bases). Trimming stripped 1 base from V and 4 bases from J, with 10 bases between. CDR3 length: 14 residues. From germline, CDR1 is LNHDA and CDR2 SQIVND (reference sequence). CDR3 protein: CASSIARAGETQYF. DNA for the CDR3: TGTGCCAGTAGTATAGCGAGAGCGGGAGAGACCCAGTACTTC.

This chain uses TRBV27 with TRBJ2-7, with D unclear. Per germline, CDR1 MNHEY and CDR2 SMNVEV (reference sequence). With 2 bases removed from V and 1 base from J, the gap between germline ends came to 12 bases. The CDR3 is 15 residues long. This CDR3 is CASSLHWGLSYEQYF. The CDR3 nucleotides are TGTGCCAGCAGTTTACATTGGGGATTGTCCTACGAGCAGTACTTC.

The chain couples TRBV7-9 to TRBJ2-3; 7 nucleotides align to TRBD2. The V and J ends lost 4 bases and 1 base, in that order; junction bases with no gene match: 5. The CDR3 covers 15 residues. Germline CDR1 and CDR2: SEHNR and FQNEAQ (reference sequence). CDR3 region: CASSSYGRGTDTQYF. The CDR3 region has the DNA TGTGCCAGCAGCTCTTATGGGAGGGGCACAGATACGCAGTATTTT.

This clone was detected only once. The chain joins TRBV5-1 to TRBJ2-1, with a possible D match to TRBD1 (6 bases). V was shortened by 1 base and J by 0 bases, with 11 bases between the two germline ends. The CDR3 contains 16 residues. The germline gives CDR1 SGHRS, CDR2 YFSETQ. The CDR3 nucleotides read TGCGCCAGCAGCTTGCCCAGGGGCCCCTCCTACAATGAGCAGTTCTTC. It translates to CASSLPRGPSYNEQFF.

The chain carries TRBV6-5 and TRBJ2-7, with 10 bases that match TRBD2. Germline CDR1 MNHEY, CDR2 SVGAGI. This CDR3 contains 16 residues. Trimming cost V 2 bases and J 4 bases; bases outside gene matches: 8. The CDR3 spells CASSYAASGSGYEQYF. CDR3 coding DNA: TGTGCCAGCAGTTACGCGGCTAGCGGGAGTGGGTACGAGCAGTACTTC.

The V and J genes are TRBV11-2 and TRBJ2-1, with D perhaps given as TRBD1 or TRBD2 (5 bases each). This CDR3 is 16 amino acids long. Looked up from germline, CDR1 is SGHAT and CDR2 is FQNNGV. V lost 2 bases and J 5 bases, leaving 16 bases between the germline ends. The CDR3 loop is CASSLNQGVPDNEQFF. The CDR3 region has the DNA TGTGCCAGCAGCTTAAACCAGGGAGTCCCTGACAATGAGCAGTTCTTC.

The chain recombines TRBV5-1 with TRBJ1-1; no clear D. The CDR3 contains 14 residues. Germline-derived CDR1 and CDR2 are SGHRS and YFSETQ. The V end was cut by 4 bases, the J end by 1 base, with 11 bases between. CDR3 bases: TGCGCCAGCAGCCAAGGAGCCGAGAACACTGAAGCTTTCTTT. This translates into CASSQGAENTEAFF.

This clone was recorded once. The V gene is TRBV5-4, the J gene TRBJ2-5, with 8 bases aligning to TRBD2. The CDR3 loop spans 16 amino acids. V dropped 5 bases and J dropped 7; count of bases not matched to a gene: 16. Germline V gene sequence: CDR1 SGHNT, CDR2 YYREEE (reference sequence). The DNA for the CDR3 is TGTGCCAGCAGAGGCGATAGCGGGAACGCCCTGGGGACCCAGTACTTC. Translating it yields CASRGDSGNALGTQYF.

This clone was seen only once. The chain joins TRBV5-6 to TRBJ2-1; D gene unclear. The V end lost 4 bases, the J end lost 0 bases, and 8 bases lay between the germline ends. The CDR3 totals 14 residues. Germline CDR1 reads SGHDT; CDR2 reads YYEEEE. The CDR3 reads CASSPRNSYNEQFF. In DNA, the CDR3 is TGTGCCAGCAGCCCTCGTAACTCCTACAATGAGCAGTTCTTC.

This clone has just one count. This chain links TRBV9 with TRBJ2-3, with 12 bases matching TRBD2. This CDR3 region has 17 residues. Trimming cost V 3 bases and J 4 bases; bases outside gene matches: 9. CDR1 and CDR2 (germline): SGDLS, YYNGEE. CDR3 nucleotides: TGTGCCAGCAGCGCCGCAAGACTAGCGGGAGTGGCAGATACGCAGTATTTT. Translating it yields CASSAARLAGVADTQYF.

This clone has just one count. This chain connects TRBV28 to TRBJ2-7, with 10 positions matching TRBD2. Germline values: CDR1 MDHEN, CDR2 SYDVKM. The CDR3 runs 17 residues. V gave up 5 bases and J gave up 6 bases; unmatched junction bases: 16. The CDR3 spells CASSRTGMSGRGAEQYF. The CDR3 region has the DNA TGTGCCAGCAGTCGGACAGGGATGAGCGGGAGGGGAGCCGAGCAGTACTTC.

The chain has TRBV6-5 and TRBJ1-1; TRBD1 might be the D (5 bases). Trimming left V 4 bases short and J 1 base short, with 10 bases between. The germline V gene has CDR1 MNHEY and CDR2 SVGAGI. The CDR3 spans 14 residues. The CDR3 DNA reads as TGTGCCAGCAGTTTCCTTCAGGGGAACACTGAAGCTTTCTTT. This codes for CASSFLQGNTEAFF.